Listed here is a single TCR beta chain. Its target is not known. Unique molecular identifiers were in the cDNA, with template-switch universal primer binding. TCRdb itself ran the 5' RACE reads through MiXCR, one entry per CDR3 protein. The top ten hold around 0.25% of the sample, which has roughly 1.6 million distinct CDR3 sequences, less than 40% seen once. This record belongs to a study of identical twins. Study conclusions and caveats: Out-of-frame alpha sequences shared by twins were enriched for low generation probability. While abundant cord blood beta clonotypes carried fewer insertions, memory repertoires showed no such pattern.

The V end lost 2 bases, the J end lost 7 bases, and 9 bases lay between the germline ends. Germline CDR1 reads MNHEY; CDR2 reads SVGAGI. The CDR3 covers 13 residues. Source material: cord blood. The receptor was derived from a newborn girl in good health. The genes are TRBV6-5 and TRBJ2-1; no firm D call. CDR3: CASSYGRMNEQFF. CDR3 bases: TGTGCCAGCAGTTACGGGCGGATGAATGAGCAGTTCTTC.